This entry lists 22 T cell receptor beta chains sequenced from one sample in a study of OX40 agonist ivuxolimab in advanced cancers. The library was prepared using the immunoSEQ multiplex PCR assay. Here the immuneACCESS table is served through TCRdb, limited to in-frame sequences with V and J called. Missing clones are a known gap in these copies; in checked studies unresolved V genes cover under half, and the rest lacks a known reason. The sample table records roughly 70,000 clones; 80% to 90% of these occur just once. Together, the top ten hold 0.8% to 1.1% of the sample. Here the sequenced sample was CD4+ or CD8+ T cells sorted from blood, taken in a trial of the OX40 agonist ivuxolimab. Source of these receptors: an adult with an advanced solid tumor such as melanoma, head and neck, liver or kidney cancer.

The rearrangement links TRBV5-1 to TRBJ2-1, with D uncertain. Per germline, CDR1 SGHRS and CDR2 YFSETQ. The CDR3 extends over 12 amino acids. V lost 4 bases to trimming and J lost 9 bases, with 11 bases between them. The CDR3 DNA follows: TGCGCCAGCAGCCTCGACGGAGCTGAGCAGTTCTTC. Translating it yields CASSLDGAEQFF.

The rearrangement joins TRBV30 to TRBJ1-5; no definite D call. CDR1 and CDR2 (germline): GTSNPN, SVGIG (reference sequence). V lost 0 bases to trimming and J lost 2 bases, with 14 bases between them. This CDR3 is built from 16 residues. The CDR3 region is CAWSVPRPRGNQPQHF. The CDR3, as DNA: TGTGCCTGGAGTGTACCCCGACCTAGGGGCAATCAGCCCCAGCATTTT.

This chain links TRBV11-3 with TRBJ2-3, with D perhaps matching TRBD1 (5 bases). CDR3 size: 14 residues. CDR1 and CDR2 from the germline V gene are SGHNT and YENEEA. V shed 6 bases and J shed 1 base, with 11 bases lying between them. CDR3: CASSPDSRTDTQYF. As DNA, the CDR3 is TGTGCCAGCAGTCCTGACAGCCGCACAGATACGCAGTATTTT. Full variable domain (rest looked up from reference TRBV11-3 and TRBJ2-3): EAGVVQSPRYKIIEKKQPVAFWCNPISGHNTLYWYLQNLGQGPELLIRYENEEAVDDSQLPKDRFSAERLKGVDSTLKIQPAELGDSAVYLCASSPDSRTDTQYFGPGTRLTVL.

The chain couples TRBV7-9 to TRBJ2-1; 8 positions agree with TRBD2. After removal of 5 bases from V and 0 bases from J, the junction contained 15 bases not matched to a gene. The CDR3 is made up of 19 amino acids. Germline values: CDR1 SEHNR, CDR2 FQNEAQ (reference sequence). For the CDR3, the DNA is TGTGCCAGCAGCCCCGACGGGGGTAGCGGGGTGAGCTCCTACAATGAGCAGTTCTTC. Translated: CASSPDGGSGVSSYNEQFF.

A few counts support this clone. This chain links TRBV7-6 with TRBJ1-1, with D unresolved. Deletions cut 5 bases from V and 4 bases from J, with 20 bases between. The V gene's germline CDR1 is SGHVS and CDR2 FNYEAQ. This CDR3 comprises 16 residues. CDR3 in amino acids: CASSPDLPWGITEAFF. Written as DNA, the CDR3 is TGTGCCAGCAGCCCCGACCTCCCGTGGGGAATCACTGAAGCTTTCTTT.

This clone has a handful of counts. The chain uses TRBV30 and TRBJ2-2, with D perhaps TRBD1 (6 bases). V was trimmed by 0 bases and J by 5 bases, leaving 22 bases between them. The germline V gene encodes CDR1 GTSNPN and CDR2 SVGIG (reference sequence). The CDR3 contains 18 residues. DNA for the CDR3: TGTGCCTGGAGTGTACTGTTCCTTTTCGGGCAGGGGACCGGGGAGCTGTTTTTT. This gives the protein CAWSVLFLFGQGTGELFF.

This chain uses TRBV18 with TRBJ2-7, with 11 bases identical to TRBD1. In germline, CDR1 is KGHSH, CDR2 LQKENI. The CDR3 has 15 amino acids. The V segment lost 2 bases and the J segment 4 bases; nucleotides outside the gene matches: 4. The CDR3 sequence: CASSPLGQGEYEQYF. The CDR3 region has the DNA TGTGCCAGCTCACCATTGGGACAGGGGGAATACGAGCAGTACTTC.

This chain joins TRBV11-2 and TRBJ2-7; 9 nucleotides align to TRBD1. The CDR3 loop spans 15 amino acids. The ends lost 6 bases at V and 4 bases at J; junction bases unmatched: 10. Germline loops: CDR1 SGHAT, CDR2 FQNNGV. The CDR3 bases are TGTGCCAGCAGTTTTCCGGGACAGGGAAGGTACGAGCAGTACTTC. Translating gives CASSFPGQGRYEQYF.

The count of this clone is one. The chain has TRBV19 and TRBJ1-5; unclear D gene. This CDR3 region has 16 residues. The V gene lost 3 bases and the J gene lost 1 base, with 13 bases spanning the gap. Germline CDR1 LNHDA, CDR2 SQIVND (reference sequence). The CDR3 loop reads CASSIWAPGSNQPQHF. In DNA, the CDR3 is TGTGCCAGTAGTATCTGGGCCCCCGGGAGCAATCAGCCCCAGCATTTT.

This chain uses TRBV25-1 with TRBJ1-5, with 8 bases fitting TRBD1. Germline lookup yields CDR1 MGHDK and CDR2 SYGVNS. The length of the CDR3 is 14 residues. V trimming: 3 bases; J trimming: 2 bases; junction bases outside the gene matches: 0. The CDR3 bases are TGTGCCAGCAGTGAGGACAGGGGCAATCAGCCCCAGCATTTT. It yields the protein CASSEDRGNQPQHF.

The V call is TRBV13, the J call TRBJ2-3; no definite D call. V was trimmed by 3 bases and J by 5 bases, leaving 15 bases between them. Germline-derived CDR1 and CDR2 are PRHDT and FYEKMQ (reference sequence). This CDR3 is built from 15 residues. The CDR3 sequence: CASSFLGNLGDTQYF. CDR3 nucleotides: TGTGCCAGCAGCTTCCTGGGGAATTTAGGAGATACGCAGTATTTT.

Here the CDR3 reads CASSQGVVLSPLHF. In nucleotides, the CDR3 is TGCGCCAGCAGCCAAGGGGTTGTGCTTTCACCCCTCCACTTT. The rearrangement uses TRBV4-1 and TRBJ1-6; unclear D gene. The CDR3 is made up of 14 amino acids. Trimming took off 1 base at V and 9 bases at J, with 10 bases between the two ends. The V gene's germline CDR1 is MGHRA and CDR2 YSYEKL.

The chain joins TRBV6-1 to TRBJ2-7, with 9 bases fitting TRBD1. This CDR3 has 14 amino acids. The trim removed 7 bases at V and 3 bases at J, leaving 7 bases unmatched. In germline, CDR1 is MNHNS, CDR2 SASEGT. The CDR3 nucleotides are TGTGCCAGCAACCCCGGGACAGGGTACTACGAGCAGTACTTC. Its protein is CASNPGTGYYEQYF.

The chain combines TRBV5-5 with TRBJ1-5, with 9 bases lining up with TRBD1. From germline, CDR1 is SGHKS and CDR2 YYEKEE (reference sequence). This CDR3 has 17 residues. V gave up 3 bases and J gave up 11 bases; unmatched junction bases: 18. The CDR3 region is CASSSNFPGQGVSTQHF. DNA of the CDR3: TGTGCCAGCAGCTCAAACTTTCCGGGACAGGGAGTATCGACCCAGCATTTT.

The count of this clone is one. DNA for the CDR3: TGTGCCAGCTCCGTGCCGGGACTAGCGCTCTACGAGCAGTACTTC. Amino acids: CASSVPGLALYEQYF. This chain uses TRBV27 with TRBJ2-7; 10 bases fit TRBD2. Germline V lookup: CDR1 MNHEY, CDR2 SMNVEV (reference sequence). The CDR3 covers 15 residues. Trimming at V came to 8 bases and at J to 3 bases, leaving 10 bases not matched to a gene.

This chain joins TRBV5-5 and TRBJ1-1; D remains unclear. This CDR3 contains 13 residues. Germline V gives CDR1 SGHKS, CDR2 YYEKEE (reference sequence). V lost 5 bases to trimming and J lost 1 base, with 9 bases between them. CDR3 residues: CASREQQNTEAFF. CDR3 sequence (DNA): TGTGCCAGCAGAGAACAGCAGAACACTGAAGCTTTCTTT.

This clone was detected only once. The chain combines TRBV5-1 with TRBJ1-4; no firm D call. V was shortened by 0 bases and J by 5 bases, with 14 bases between the two germline ends. Germline V gene data show CDR1 as SGHRS and CDR2 as YFSETQ. The CDR3 has 16 amino acids. CDR3 loop: CASSLGSMGGNEKLFF. CDR3 bases: TGCGCCAGCAGCTTGGGCAGCATGGGAGGAAATGAAAAACTGTTTTTT.

The CDR3 DNA reads TGTGCCAGCAGTCCCCAGGGGCGGGGGAGCGCAGATACGCAGTATTTT. Translated: CASSPQGRGSADTQYF. The rearrangement uses TRBV28 and TRBJ2-3; tentatively, D is TRBD2 (7 bases). The CDR3 is made up of 16 amino acids. Trimming stripped 5 bases from V and 4 bases from J, with 19 bases between. Germline values: CDR1 MDHEN, CDR2 SYDVKM. Looking up the rest from reference TRBV28 and TRBJ2-3 gives the full variable domain: DVKVTQSSRYLVKRTGEKVFLECVQDMDHENMFWYRQDPGLGLRLIYFSYDVKMKEKGDIPEGYSVSREKKERFSLILESASTNQTSMYLCASSPQGRGSADTQYFGPGTRLTVL.

This clone showed up just a few times. J is TRBJ1-2 and V is TRBV10-3, with D possibly matching TRBD1 (6 bases). V shed 3 bases and J shed 2 bases, with 10 bases lying between them. The V gene's germline CDR1 is ENHRY and CDR2 SYGVKD. This CDR3 region has 14 residues. CDR3 in amino acids: CAISERQANYGYTF. The CDR3 coding sequence is TGTGCCATCAGTGAAAGACAGGCCAACTATGGCTACACCTTC.

The chain employs TRBV7-9 and TRBJ1-5; the match to TRBD1 covers 7 bases. In germline, CDR1 is SEHNR, CDR2 FQNEAQ (reference sequence). CDR3 length: 16 residues. V lost 5 bases and J lost 4; bases outside the gene matches: 11. The CDR3 DNA sequence: TGTGCCAGCAGCCCCTGGGGCAGGGGGACTAATCAGCCCCAGCATTTT. As protein: CASSPWGRGTNQPQHF. The whole variable domain, filled in from reference TRBV7-9 and TRBJ1-5, reads DTGVSQNPRHKITKRGQNVTFRCDPISEHNRLYWYRQTLGQGPEFLTYFQNEAQLEKSRLLSDRFSAERPKGSFSTLEIQRTEQGDSAMYLCASSPWGRGTNQPQHFGDGTRLSIL.

This rearrangement joins TRBV14 to TRBJ1-1, with D perhaps matching TRBD1 (5 bases). V was pared by 6 bases and J by 10 bases, with 12 bases between. This CDR3 has 11 residues. Per the germline V gene, CDR1 is SGHDN and CDR2 is FVKESK. The CDR3 spells CASSSGRRAFF. CDR3 sequence (DNA): TGTGCCAGCAGTTCAGGGCGAAGAGCTTTCTTT.

The V and J genes are TRBV7-9 and TRBJ1-6, with TRBD1 as a possible D gene (5 bases). V lost 5 bases, J lost 7 bases, and 15 bases lay in between. The CDR3 has 15 residues. Looked up from germline, CDR1 is SEHNR and CDR2 is FQNEAQ (reference sequence). CDR3 nucleotide sequence: TGTGCCAGCAGCGGGGGGGAGAGGATAAATTCACCCCTCCACTTT. Translation gives CASSGGERINSPLHF.